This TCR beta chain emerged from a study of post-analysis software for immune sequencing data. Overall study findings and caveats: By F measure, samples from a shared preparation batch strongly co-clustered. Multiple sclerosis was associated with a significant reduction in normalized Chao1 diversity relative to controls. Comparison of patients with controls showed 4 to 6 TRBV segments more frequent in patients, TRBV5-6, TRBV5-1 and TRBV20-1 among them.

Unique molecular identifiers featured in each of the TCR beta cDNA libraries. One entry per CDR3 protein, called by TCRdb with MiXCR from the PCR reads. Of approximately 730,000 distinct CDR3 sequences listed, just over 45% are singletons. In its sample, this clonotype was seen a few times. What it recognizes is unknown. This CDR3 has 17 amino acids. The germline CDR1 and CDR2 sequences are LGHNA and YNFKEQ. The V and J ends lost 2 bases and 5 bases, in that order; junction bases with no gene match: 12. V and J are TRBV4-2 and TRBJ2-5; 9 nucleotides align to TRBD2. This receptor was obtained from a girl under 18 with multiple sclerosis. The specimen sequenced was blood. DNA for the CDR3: TGTGCCAGCAGCCAACCGGTGGCGGGAGGGCCCTCGGAGACCCAGTACTTC. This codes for CASSQPVAGGPSETQYF.